A selection of T cell receptor beta chains follows, all from one sample in a study of cytomegalovirus exposure and HLA in healthy donors. Libraries were prepared by immunoSEQ multiplex PCR; TCRdb keeps only in-frame clonotypes and omits some of them. Altogether approximately 150,000 clones are present, about 80% being singletons, with the ten largest covering roughly 9.7%. The sequencing input was PBMCs. These receptors were taken from a man aged 18 to 35 in good health and CMV-seropositive. Both conserved end residues are part of each CDR3. D genes are given only for firm matches. Clone size is given for some rows only: seen once, a few or many times, or a class if the clone is expanded.

cdr3_aa cdr3_nt v_call d_call clone_size j_call
CASSFRGGSVAFF TGCGCCAGCAGCTTTAGAGGGGGCTCCGTAGCTTTCTTT TRBV5-1 TRBD1 once TRBJ1-1
CASSPIPGTLQETQYF TGTGCCAGCTCACCTATCCCCGGGACTCTACAAGAGACCCAGTACTTC TRBV18 - - TRBJ2-5
CASSLTGPGANVLTF TGTGCCAGCAGCCTAACAGGACCTGGGGCCAACGTCCTGACTTTC TRBV7-9 - - TRBJ2-6
CASTGTVSNQPQHF TGTGCCAGCACCGGGACAGTTAGCAATCAGCCCCAGCATTTT TRBV2 TRBD1 - TRBJ1-5
CASSYRDYPTYEQYF TGTGCCAGTAGTTACAGGGACTACCCCACCTACGAGCAGTACTTC TRBV19 - - TRBJ2-7
CASRPGAGRETQYF TGTGCCAGCAGACCCGGGGCAGGGAGGGAGACCCAGTACTTC TRBV6-5 - - TRBJ2-5
CASSREDNEQFF TGTGCCAGCAGCCGGGAGGATAATGAGCAGTTCTTC TRBV11-3 TRBD2 - TRBJ2-1
CASSSPGGGRDGYTF TGTGCCAGCAGTTCGCCCGGGGGGGGACGAGATGGCTACACCTTC TRBV25-1 - - TRBJ1-2
CASSPYTEAFF TGTGCCAGCAGCCCTTACACTGAAGCTTTCTTT TRBV7-9 - - TRBJ1-1
CASSRGQGMNYGYTF TGTGCCAGCAGTCGAGGACAGGGGATGAACTATGGCTACACCTTC TRBV6-5 TRBD1 - TRBJ1-2
CASSLNPVVEQYF TGTGCCAGCAGTTTAAACCCAGTCGTCGAGCAGTACTTC TRBV27 - - TRBJ2-7
CASSYAGNYGYTF TGTGCCAGCAGTTACGCAGGGAACTATGGCTACACCTTC TRBV6-5 - - TRBJ1-2
CASSLSDGRGDTQYF TGTGCTAGCAGCTTATCGGACGGGAGGGGAGATACGCAGTATTTT TRBV7-7 TRBD2 - TRBJ2-3
CASSLGQGNQPQHF TGTGCCAGCAGCTTAGGACAGGGTAATCAGCCCCAGCATTTT TRBV13 - - TRBJ1-5
CASSVNRGGLYNYGYTF TGTGCCAGCAGCGTCAACAGGGGAGGCCTCTATAACTATGGCTACACCTTC TRBV5-6 TRBD1 - TRBJ1-2
CATEDRGGLGEKLFF TGTGCCACCGAGGACAGGGGCGGACTAGGTGAAAAACTGTTTTTT TRBV6-5 TRBD1 few TRBJ1-4
CSVDESRGTEAFF TGCAGCGTTGATGAGTCCCGGGGCACTGAAGCTTTCTTT TRBV29-1 - few TRBJ1-1
CASSLAPGLEGTGELFF TGCGCCAGCAGCTTGGCCCCGGGACTAGAGGGCACCGGGGAGCTGTTTTTT TRBV5-1 TRBD2 - TRBJ2-2
CASSPRGGGDQETQYF TGCGCCAGCAGCCCTCGGGGTGGGGGGGACCAAGAGACCCAGTACTTC TRBV10-2 TRBD2 few TRBJ2-5
CASSGDTRTLSTEAFF TGTGCCAGCAGCGGGGACACCAGAACGCTTAGTACTGAAGCTTTCTTT TRBV7-2 - - TRBJ1-1
CAISKTGENTEAFF TGTGCCATCAGCAAGACAGGGGAGAACACTGAAGCTTTCTTT TRBV10-3 TRBD1 few TRBJ1-1
CASSQNTEAFF TGCGCCAGCAGCCAAAACACTGAAGCTTTCTTT TRBV5-1 - - TRBJ1-1
CASRGAAGGTEAFF TGTGCCAGCAGGGGTGCCGCAGGGGGAACTGAAGCTTTCTTT TRBV2 TRBD1 - TRBJ1-1
CASSIQGQGGNGYTF TGTGCCAGCAGCATACAAGGTCAGGGCGGTAATGGCTACACCTTC TRBV11-2 - - TRBJ1-2
CATGTSGTDTQYF TGTGCCACTGGGACTAGCGGGACAGATACGCAGTATTTT TRBV27 TRBD2 - TRBJ2-3
CASSQEGGGQGAEGYTF TGCGCCAGCAGCCAAGAGGGCGGAGGACAGGGGGCGGAAGGCTACACCTTC TRBV4-1 TRBD1 - TRBJ1-2
CASSPPPPSGRGLDEQFF TGTGCCAGCAGTCCACCACCCCCTAGCGGGAGGGGCTTGGATGAGCAGTTCTTC TRBV27 TRBD2 - TRBJ2-1
CASSQAGTGEQFF TGTGCCAGCAGCCAAGCTGGTACAGGTGAGCAGTTCTTC TRBV14 - - TRBJ2-1
CASIGYRSGANVLTF TGTGCCAGTATTGGATACAGATCTGGGGCCAACGTCCTGACTTTC TRBV19 - - TRBJ2-6
CASSLAIGTEQETQYF TGTGCCAGCAGCTTAGCGATTGGTACGGAGCAAGAGACCCAGTACTTC TRBV7-8 - few TRBJ2-5